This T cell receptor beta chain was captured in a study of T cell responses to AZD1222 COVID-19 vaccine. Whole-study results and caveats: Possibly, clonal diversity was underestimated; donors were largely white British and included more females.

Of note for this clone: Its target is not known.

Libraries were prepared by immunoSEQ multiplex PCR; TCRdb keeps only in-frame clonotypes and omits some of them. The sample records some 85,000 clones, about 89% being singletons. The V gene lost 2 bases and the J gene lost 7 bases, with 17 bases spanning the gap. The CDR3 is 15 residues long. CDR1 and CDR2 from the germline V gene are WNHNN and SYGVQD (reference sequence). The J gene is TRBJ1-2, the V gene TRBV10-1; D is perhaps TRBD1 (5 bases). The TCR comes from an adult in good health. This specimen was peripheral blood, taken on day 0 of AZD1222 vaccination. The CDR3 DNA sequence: TGCGCCAGCAGTGAGGCCGTGGGGACGAATTCTGGCTACACCTTC. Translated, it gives CASSEAVGTNSGYTF.